This T cell receptor (beta chain) was recorded in a study of blood T cell repertoires in COVID-19 (dated by TCRdb to 2020 to 2022). Regarding the complete study: Samples covering the acute and convalescent phases of COVID-19 were provided by collaborators in the United States, Italy and Spain. The material from the prospective study consisted of cDNA or gDNA derived from T cells, B-cell-depleted T cells, or PBMCs. Subjects who had been exposed to COVID-19, were actively infected with it, or had recovered from it provided the deeply sampled blood TCRbeta repertoires that made up the dataset. The repertoires were made available in a free public database intended to serve as a resource for research on the immune response to SARS-CoV-2. Samples came from the ongoing ImmuneRACE study (first 160 participants) plus 1,254 subjects from 6 global collaborators. A de-identified subject ID, COVID-19 status, age in years and sex were almost always included in the sample metadata. Where HLA class I and class II types were available, the types were taken from metadata supplied by the sample provider, not from assay-based typing.

With respect to this clone: Its recognized antigen is unknown. Base qualities were left out, and no much larger clone turns up one base away.

Overall study outcomes, separate from this receptor: The amount of clinical and demographic metadata varied by source and participant and was provided uncurated.

Whole blood was collected in K2EDTA tubes by collaborating institutions according to the institutions' own protocols. For TCRbeta analysis, collaborator samples were shipped as frozen whole blood, as isolated PBMCs, or as DNA extracted from either sample type. TCRbeta CDR3 regions were amplified from genomic DNA by means of the immunoSEQ Assay, a bias-controlled multiplex PCR. As for the original processing: The number of nucleated cells in each sample was estimated by amplification of reference gene primers within the assay. To quantify the absolute abundance of each unique TCRbeta CDR3 rearrangement, sequence reads were collapsed and filtered. Productive Simpson clonality was computed per sample as the square root of Simpson's diversity index over productive rearrangements. In its TCRdb copy, this immuneACCESS table keeps in-frame sequences only and misses some clones. Where compared with another copy, unresolved V genes explain less than half of these, and the others have no known cause. Clonal size and the V and J genes are those of that table, whereas D and trimming came from the DNA. For this sample there are 150,000 or so clones; approximately 74% appear just once. Of the sample, less than 3% falls within the top ten clones.

The CDR3 covers 13 residues, taking in both the cysteine and the phenylalanine. CDR3 DNA only is kept here, 39 bases in frame from base 1. V is reduced by 4 bases and J by 8 bases, leaving a spacing of 11 bases between them. The germline V gene yields ENHRY for CDR1 and SYGVKD for CDR2. Sequencing used peripheral blood. This TCR was recovered from a woman aged 80 or over with acute or convalescent COVID-19. This chain is built from TRBV10-3 and TRBJ1-4, with a weak D call of TRBD1 (6 bases match). The sequence in DNA is TGTGCCATCAGTGGACAGGCCGAGGAAAAACTGTTTTTT. Translated, this is CAISGQAEEKLFF.